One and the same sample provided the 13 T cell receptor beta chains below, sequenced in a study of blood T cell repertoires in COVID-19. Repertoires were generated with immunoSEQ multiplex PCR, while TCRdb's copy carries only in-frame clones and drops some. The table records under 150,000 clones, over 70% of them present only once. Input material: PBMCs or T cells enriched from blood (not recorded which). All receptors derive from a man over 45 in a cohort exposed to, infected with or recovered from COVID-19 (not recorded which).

The CDR3 is CASSGGNHFYEQYF. The CDR3 DNA is TGTGCCAGTAGTGGGGGGAACCACTTCTACGAGCAGTACTTC. This chain connects TRBV19 to TRBJ2-7; D possibly corresponds to TRBD2 (6 bases). Germline lookup yields CDR1 LNHDA and CDR2 SQIVND (reference sequence). CDR3 length: 14 residues. Deletions cut 5 bases from V and 3 bases from J, with 14 bases between.

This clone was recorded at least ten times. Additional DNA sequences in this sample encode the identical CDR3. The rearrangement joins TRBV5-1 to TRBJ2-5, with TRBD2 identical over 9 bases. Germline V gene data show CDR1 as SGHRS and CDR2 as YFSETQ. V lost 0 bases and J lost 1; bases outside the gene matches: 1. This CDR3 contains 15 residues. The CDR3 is CASSLVLAGQETQYF. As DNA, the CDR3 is TGCGCCAGCAGCTTGGTACTAGCGGGCCAAGAGACCCAGTACTTC.

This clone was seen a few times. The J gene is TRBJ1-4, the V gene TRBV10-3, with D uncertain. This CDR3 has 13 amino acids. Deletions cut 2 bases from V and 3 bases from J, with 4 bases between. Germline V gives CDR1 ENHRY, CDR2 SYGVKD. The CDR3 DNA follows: TGTGCCATCAGTGAGCTAGCTAATGAAAAACTGTTTTTT. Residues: CAISELANEKLFF.

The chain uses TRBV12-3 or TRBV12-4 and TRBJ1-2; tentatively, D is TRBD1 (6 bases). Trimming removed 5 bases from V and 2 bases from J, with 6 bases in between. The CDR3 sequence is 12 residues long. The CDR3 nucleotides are TGTGCCAGCAGTGGACAGAACTATGGCTACACCTTC. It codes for CASSGQNYGYTF.

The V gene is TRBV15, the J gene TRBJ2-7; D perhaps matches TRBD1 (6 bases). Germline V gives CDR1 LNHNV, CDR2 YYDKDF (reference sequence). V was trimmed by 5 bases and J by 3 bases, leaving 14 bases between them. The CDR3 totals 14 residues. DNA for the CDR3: TGTGCCACCAGCTATCGGGACAATAACTACGAGCAGTACTTC. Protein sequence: CATSYRDNNYEQYF.

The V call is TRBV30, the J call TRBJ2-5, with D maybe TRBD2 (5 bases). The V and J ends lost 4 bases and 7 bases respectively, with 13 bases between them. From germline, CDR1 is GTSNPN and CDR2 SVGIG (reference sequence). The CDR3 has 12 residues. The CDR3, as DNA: TGTGCCTGGACGGACGGAGGAGGGACCCAGTACTTC. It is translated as CAWTDGGGTQYF.

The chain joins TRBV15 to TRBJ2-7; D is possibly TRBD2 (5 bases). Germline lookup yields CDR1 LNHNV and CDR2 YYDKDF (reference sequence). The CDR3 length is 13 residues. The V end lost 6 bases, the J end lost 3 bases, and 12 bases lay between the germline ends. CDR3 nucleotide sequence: TGTGCCACCAGGCGGGCAGAGAACTACGAGCAGTACTTC. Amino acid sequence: CATRRAENYEQYF.

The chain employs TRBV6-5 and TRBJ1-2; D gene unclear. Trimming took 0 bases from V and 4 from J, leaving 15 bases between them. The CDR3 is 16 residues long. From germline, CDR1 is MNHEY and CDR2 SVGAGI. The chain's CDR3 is CASSYSNRRRIYGYTF. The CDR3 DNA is TGTGCCAGCAGTTACTCGAACCGTCGGAGGATCTATGGCTACACCTTC.

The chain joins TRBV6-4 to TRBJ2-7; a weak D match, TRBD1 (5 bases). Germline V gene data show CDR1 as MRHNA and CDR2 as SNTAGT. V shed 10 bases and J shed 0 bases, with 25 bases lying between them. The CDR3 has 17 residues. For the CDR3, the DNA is TGTGCCACCCAACCCCTACAGGATTCGGTCCACTCCTACGAGCAGTACTTC. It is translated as CATQPLQDSVHSYEQYF.

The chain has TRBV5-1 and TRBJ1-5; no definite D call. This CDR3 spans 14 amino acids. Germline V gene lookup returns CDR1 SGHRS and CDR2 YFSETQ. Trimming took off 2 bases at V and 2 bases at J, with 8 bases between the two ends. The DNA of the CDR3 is TGCGCCAGCAGCTTTGGTACAGGCAATCAGCCCCAGCATTTT. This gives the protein CASSFGTGNQPQHF.

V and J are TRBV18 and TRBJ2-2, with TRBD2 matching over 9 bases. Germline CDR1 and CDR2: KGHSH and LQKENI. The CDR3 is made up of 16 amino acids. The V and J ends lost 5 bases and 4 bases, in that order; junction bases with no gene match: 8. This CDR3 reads CASSWLTGLATGELFF. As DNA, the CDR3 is TGTGCCAGCTCATGGCTAACGGGACTAGCCACCGGGGAGCTGTTTTTT.

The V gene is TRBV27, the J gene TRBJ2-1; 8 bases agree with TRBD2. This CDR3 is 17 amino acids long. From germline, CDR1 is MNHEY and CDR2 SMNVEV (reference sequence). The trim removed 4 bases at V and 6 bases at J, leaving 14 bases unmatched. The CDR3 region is CASSSTAGTRNPNEQFF. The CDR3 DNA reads TGTGCCAGCAGTTCCACCGCCGGGACTAGAAACCCCAATGAGCAGTTCTTC.

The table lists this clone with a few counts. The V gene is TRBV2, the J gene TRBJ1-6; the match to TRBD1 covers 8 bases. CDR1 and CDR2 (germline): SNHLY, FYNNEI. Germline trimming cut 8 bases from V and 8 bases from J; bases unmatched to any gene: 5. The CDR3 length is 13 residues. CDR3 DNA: TGTGCCAGCCAGGACAGGGAGTATTCACCCCTCCACTTT. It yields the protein CASQDREYSPLHF.